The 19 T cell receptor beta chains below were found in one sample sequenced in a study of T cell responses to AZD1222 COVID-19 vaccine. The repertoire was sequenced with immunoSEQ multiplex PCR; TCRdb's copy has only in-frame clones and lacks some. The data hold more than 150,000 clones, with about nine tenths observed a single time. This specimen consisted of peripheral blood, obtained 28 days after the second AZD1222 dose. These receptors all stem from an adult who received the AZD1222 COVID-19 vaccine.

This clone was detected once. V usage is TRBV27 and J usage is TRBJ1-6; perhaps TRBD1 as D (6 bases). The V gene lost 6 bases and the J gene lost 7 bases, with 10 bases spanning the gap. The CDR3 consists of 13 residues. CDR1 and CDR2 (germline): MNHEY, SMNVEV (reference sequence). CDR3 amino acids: CASRTGKNSPLHF. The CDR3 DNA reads TGTGCCAGCAGGACAGGCAAGAATTCACCCCTCCACTTT.

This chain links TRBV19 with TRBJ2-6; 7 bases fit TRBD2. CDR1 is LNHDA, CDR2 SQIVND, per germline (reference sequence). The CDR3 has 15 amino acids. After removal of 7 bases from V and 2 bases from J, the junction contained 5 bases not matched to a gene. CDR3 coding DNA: TGTGCCAGTAACCCCAGCGGGACTGGGGCCAACGTCCTGACTTTC. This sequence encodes CASNPSGTGANVLTF.

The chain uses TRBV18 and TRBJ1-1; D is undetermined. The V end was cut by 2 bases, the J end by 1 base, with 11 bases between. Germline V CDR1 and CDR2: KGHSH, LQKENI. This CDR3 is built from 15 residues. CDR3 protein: CASSPGDWQNTEAFF. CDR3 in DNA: TGTGCCAGCTCACCAGGAGACTGGCAGAACACTGAAGCTTTCTTT.

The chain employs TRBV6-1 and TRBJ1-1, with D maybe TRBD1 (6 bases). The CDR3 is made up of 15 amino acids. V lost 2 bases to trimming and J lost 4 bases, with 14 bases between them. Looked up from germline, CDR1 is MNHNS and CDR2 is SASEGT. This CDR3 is CASSELGASGTEAFF. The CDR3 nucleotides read TGTGCCAGCAGTGAACTGGGGGCTTCGGGCACTGAAGCTTTCTTT.

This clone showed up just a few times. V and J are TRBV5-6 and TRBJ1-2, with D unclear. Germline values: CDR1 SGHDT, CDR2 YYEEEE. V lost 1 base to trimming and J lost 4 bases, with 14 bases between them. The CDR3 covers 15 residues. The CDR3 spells CASSLSGEGAYGYTF. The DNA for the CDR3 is TGTGCCAGCAGCTTGTCCGGGGAGGGTGCCTATGGCTACACCTTC.

The CDR3, as DNA: TGCAGCGTGAGGACTACAGCGGGAGGGTTCTACGAGCAGTACTTC. It encodes CSVRTTAGGFYEQYF. The chain recombines TRBV29-1 with TRBJ2-7; TRBD2 aligns across 10 bases. The length of the CDR3 is 15 residues. CDR1 is SQVTM and CDR2 is ANQGSEA in the germline V gene. The V and J ends lost 6 bases and 3 bases, in that order; junction bases with no gene match: 11.

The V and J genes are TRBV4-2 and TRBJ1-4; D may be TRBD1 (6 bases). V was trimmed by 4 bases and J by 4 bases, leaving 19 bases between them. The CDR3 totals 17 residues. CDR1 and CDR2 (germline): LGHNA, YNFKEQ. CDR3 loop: CASSPEGVRAYNEKLFF. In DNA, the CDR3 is TGTGCCAGCAGCCCCGAGGGGGTCAGGGCTTATAATGAAAAACTGTTTTTT.

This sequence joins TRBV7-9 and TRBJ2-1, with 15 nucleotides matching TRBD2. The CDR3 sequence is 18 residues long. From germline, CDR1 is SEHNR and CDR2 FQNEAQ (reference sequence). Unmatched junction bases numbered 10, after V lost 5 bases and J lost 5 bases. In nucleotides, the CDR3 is TGTGCCAGCAGCCCTCACGGACTAGCGGGAGGGACCCACAATGAGCAGTTCTTC. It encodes CASSPHGLAGGTHNEQFF.

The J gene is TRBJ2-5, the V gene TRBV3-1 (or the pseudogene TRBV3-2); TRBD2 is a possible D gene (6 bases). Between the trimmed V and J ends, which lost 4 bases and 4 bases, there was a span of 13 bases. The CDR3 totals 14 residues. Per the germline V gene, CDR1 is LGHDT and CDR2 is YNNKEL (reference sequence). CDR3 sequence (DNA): TGTGCCAGCAGCCGAGCGGGTACGGGAGAGACCCAGTACTTC. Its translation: CASSRAGTGETQYF.

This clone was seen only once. In nucleotides, the CDR3 is TGTGCCAGCACGGGGGGTATTGGGGGTAACTATGGCTACACCTTC. It is translated as CASTGGIGGNYGYTF. The rearrangement links TRBV5-4 to TRBJ1-2; D perhaps matches TRBD1 (5 bases). This CDR3 spans 15 amino acids. CDR1 is SGHNT, CDR2 YYREEE, per germline (reference sequence). V lost 6 bases, J lost 1 base, and 16 bases lay in between.

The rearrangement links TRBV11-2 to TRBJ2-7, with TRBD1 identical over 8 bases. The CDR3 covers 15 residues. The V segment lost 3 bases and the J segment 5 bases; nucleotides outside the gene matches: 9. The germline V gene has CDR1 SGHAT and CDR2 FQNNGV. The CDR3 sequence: CASSFRGQGRNEQYF. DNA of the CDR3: TGTGCCAGCAGCTTCCGAGGACAGGGTCGGAACGAGCAGTACTTC. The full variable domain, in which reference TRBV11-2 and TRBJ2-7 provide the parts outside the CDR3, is EAGVAQSPRYKIIEKRQSVAFWCNPISGHATLYWYQQILGQGPKLLIQFQNNGVVDDSQLPKDRFSAERLKGVDSTLKIQPAKLEDSAVYLCASSFRGQGRNEQYFGPGTRLTVT.

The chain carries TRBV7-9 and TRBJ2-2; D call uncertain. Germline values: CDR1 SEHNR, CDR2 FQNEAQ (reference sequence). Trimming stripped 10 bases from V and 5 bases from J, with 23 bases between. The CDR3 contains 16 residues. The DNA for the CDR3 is TGTGCCACTCCTCCGGCAGAAGCTTTATTGACCGGGGAGCTGTTTTTT. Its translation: CATPPAEALLTGELFF.

In DNA, the CDR3 is TGTGCCAGTAGTCCTCGGGGGGCTCGCACAGATACGCAGTATTTT. Translated, it gives CASSPRGARTDTQYF. The V call is TRBV19, the J call TRBJ2-3, with a tentative D call TRBD2 (7 bases). V gave up 5 bases and J gave up 1 base, with 13 bases separating them. Germline loops: CDR1 LNHDA, CDR2 SQIVND (reference sequence). CDR3 length: 15 residues.

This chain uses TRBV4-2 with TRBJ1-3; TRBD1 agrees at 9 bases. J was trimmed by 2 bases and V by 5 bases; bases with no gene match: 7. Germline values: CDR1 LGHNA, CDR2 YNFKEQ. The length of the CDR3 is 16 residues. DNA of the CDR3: TGTGCCAGCAGCTCCCCCGGGACAGGGACTGGAAACACCATATATTTT. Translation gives CASSSPGTGTGNTIYF.

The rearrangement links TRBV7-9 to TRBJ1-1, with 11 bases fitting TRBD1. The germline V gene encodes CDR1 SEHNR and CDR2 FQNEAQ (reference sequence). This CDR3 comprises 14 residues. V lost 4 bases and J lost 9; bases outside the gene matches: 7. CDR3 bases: TGTGCCAGCAGCTCTCCAGGACAGGGGGCGAAAGCTTTCTTT. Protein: CASSSPGQGAKAFF.

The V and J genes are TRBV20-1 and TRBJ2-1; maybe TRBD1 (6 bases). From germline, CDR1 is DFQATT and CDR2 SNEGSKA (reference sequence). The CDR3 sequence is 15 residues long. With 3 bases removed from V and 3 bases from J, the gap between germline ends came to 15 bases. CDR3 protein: CSASTHRVDYNEQFF. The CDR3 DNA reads TGCAGTGCTAGTACGCACAGGGTGGACTACAATGAGCAGTTCTTC.

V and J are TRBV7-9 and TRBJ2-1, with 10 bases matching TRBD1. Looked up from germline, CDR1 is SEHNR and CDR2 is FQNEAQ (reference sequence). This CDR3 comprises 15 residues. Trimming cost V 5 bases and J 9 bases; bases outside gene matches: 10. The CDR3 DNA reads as TGTGCCAGCAGCCGGGGAACGGGACAGGGGTCTGAGCAGTTCTTC. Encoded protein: CASSRGTGQGSEQFF.

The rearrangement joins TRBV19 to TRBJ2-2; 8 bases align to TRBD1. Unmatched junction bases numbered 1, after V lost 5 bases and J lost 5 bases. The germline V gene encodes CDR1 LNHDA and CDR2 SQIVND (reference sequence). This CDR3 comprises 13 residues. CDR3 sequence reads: CASSGQGTGELFF. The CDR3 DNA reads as TGTGCCAGTAGTGGACAGGGTACCGGGGAGCTGTTTTTT. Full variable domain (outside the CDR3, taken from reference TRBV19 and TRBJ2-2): DGGITQSPKYLFRKEGQNVTLSCEQNLNHDAMYWYRQDPGQGLRLIYYSQIVNDFQKGDIAEGYSVSREKKESFPLTVTSAQKNPTAFYLCASSGQGTGELFFGEGSRLTVL.

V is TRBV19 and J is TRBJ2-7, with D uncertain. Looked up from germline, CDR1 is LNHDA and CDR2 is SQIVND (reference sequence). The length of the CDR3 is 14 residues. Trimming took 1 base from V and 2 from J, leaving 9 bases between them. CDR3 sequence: CASSIGLSAYEQYF. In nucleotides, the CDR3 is TGTGCCAGTAGTATAGGTTTATCCGCCTACGAGCAGTACTTC.